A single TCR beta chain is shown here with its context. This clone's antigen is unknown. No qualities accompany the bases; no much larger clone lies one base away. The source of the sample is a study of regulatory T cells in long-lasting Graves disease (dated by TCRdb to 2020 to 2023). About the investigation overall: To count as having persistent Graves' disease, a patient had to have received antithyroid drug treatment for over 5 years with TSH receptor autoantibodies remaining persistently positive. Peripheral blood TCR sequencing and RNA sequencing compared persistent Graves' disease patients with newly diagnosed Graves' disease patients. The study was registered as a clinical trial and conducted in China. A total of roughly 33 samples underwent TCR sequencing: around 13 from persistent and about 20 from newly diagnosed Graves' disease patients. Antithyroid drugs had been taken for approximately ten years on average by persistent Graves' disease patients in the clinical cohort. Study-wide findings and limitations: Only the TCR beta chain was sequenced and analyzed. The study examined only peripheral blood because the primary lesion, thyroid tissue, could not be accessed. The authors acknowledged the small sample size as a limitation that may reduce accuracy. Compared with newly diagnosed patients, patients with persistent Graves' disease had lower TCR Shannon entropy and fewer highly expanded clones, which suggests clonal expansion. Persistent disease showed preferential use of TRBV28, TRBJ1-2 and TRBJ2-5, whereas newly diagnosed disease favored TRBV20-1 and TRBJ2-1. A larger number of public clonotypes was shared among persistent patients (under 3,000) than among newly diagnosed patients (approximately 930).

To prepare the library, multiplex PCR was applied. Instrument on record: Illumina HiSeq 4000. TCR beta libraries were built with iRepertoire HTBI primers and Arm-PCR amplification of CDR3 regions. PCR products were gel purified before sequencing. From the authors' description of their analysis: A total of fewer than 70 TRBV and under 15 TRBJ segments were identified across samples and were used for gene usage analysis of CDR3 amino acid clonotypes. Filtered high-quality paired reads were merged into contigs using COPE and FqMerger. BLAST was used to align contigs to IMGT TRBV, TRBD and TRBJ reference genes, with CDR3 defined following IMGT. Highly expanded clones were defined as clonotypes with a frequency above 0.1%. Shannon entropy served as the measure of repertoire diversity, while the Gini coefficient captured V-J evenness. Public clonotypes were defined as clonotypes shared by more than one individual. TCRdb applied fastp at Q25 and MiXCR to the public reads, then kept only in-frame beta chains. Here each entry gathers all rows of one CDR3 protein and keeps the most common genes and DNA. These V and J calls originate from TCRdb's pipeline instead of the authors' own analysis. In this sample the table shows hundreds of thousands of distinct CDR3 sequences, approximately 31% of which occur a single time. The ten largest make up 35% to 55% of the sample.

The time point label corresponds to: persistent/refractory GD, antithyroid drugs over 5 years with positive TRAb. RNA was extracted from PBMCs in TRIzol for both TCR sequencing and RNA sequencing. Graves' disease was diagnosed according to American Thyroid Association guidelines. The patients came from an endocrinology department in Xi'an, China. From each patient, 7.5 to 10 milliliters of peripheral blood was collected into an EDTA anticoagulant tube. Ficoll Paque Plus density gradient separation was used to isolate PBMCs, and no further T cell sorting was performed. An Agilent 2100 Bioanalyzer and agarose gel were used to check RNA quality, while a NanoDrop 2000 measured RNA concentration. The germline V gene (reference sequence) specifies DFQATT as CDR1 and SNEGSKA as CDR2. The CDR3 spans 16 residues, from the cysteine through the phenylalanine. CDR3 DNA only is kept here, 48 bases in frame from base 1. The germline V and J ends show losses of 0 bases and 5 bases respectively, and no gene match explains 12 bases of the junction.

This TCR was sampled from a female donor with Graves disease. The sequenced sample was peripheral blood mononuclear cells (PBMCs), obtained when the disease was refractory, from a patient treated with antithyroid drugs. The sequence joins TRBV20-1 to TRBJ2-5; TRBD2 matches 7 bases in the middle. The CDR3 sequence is CSARELARVGGETQYF. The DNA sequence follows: TGCAGTGCTAGAGAGTTAGCCCGGGTGGGGGGGGAGACCCAGTACTTC.